This TCR beta chain was captured by sequencing in a study of blood T cells in healthy people across ages. The people who gave samples were healthy Caucasians from Russia, aged about 6 to 95. V shed 8 bases and J 2 bases; nucleotides not matched to a gene: 6. CDR3 length equals 15 residues. Germline V gene data show CDR1 as MNHEY and CDR2 as SMNVEV (reference sequence). This clonotype appeared a few times. What it recognizes is unknown. Together with a sample-barcoded 5' primer, a J-beta primer mix was included in a second PCR lasting roughly 7 to 11 cycles. Each cDNA molecule carried a tag from a template-switch adaptor that contained 12 random nucleotides. Each CDR3 protein is one row after TCRdb ran MiXCR on the 5' RACE reads. Of 550,000 to 700,000 distinct CDR3 sequences listed, about 26% are singletons. General study points: Diversity was higher, and naive CD4+ cells more numerous, in long-lived donors than in aged donors. Diversity figures derived from one million T cells were judged to underestimate the true value.

The sequence derives from a woman aged 70-85 years in good health. Sequencing was done on a sample of blood. The chain employs TRBV27 and TRBJ2-1, with 10 nucleotides matching TRBD2. The CDR3 DNA is TGTGCCAGCCCACTCACTAGCGGGGCCTACAATGAGCAGTTCTTC. The encoded protein is CASPLTSGAYNEQFF.